This TCR beta chain was profiled in a study of shared clonotypes between healthy human individuals. The CDR3 is made up of 17 amino acids. Germline assignment: CDR1 SEHNR and CDR2 FQNEAQ (reference sequence). V was clipped by 5 bases and J by 5 bases, with 22 bases between them. Terminally differentiated effector memory CD45RA+ cells were left out of the naive CD8 fraction, which was CD45RO-negative and positively selected for CCR7. On sorted subsets, replicate PCRs used 200 to 250 ng DNA, or about 30,000 T cell genomes. Clones were sequenced by immunoSEQ multiplex PCR, and TCRdb holds only the in-frame ones, with some missing. The sample shows approximately 840,000 clones, about 96% of them seen only once.

The sequence was collected from a man between 25 and 39 years old in good health. The rearrangement joins TRBV7-9 to TRBJ2-1; D ambiguous. The sequencing sample was made of naive CD8+ T cells sorted from blood. Here the CDR3 DNA reads TGTGCCAGCAGCCCACCATCACAGAGAAGTCCCCACAATGAGCAGTTCTTC. This encodes CASSPPSQRSPHNEQFF.